This T cell receptor beta chain was sequenced in a study of shared clonotypes between healthy human individuals. The CDR3 spans 16 residues. The trim removed 3 bases at V and 2 bases at J, leaving 8 bases unmatched. The germline CDR1 and CDR2 sequences are SGHKS and YYEKEE (reference sequence). Unsorted PBMC replicate PCRs drew on roughly 290 ng DNA, representing around 30,000 T cell genomes. Unsorted PBMC DNA was run through sequencing on ten immunoSEQ deep assay plates. Some clones are missing from TCRdb's copy, which holds only in-frame ones; the method was immunoSEQ multiplex PCR. This table has about half a million clones, roughly 83% appearing once. Recent acute infections and vaccinations were absent in the healthy HIV-negative adult donors. Genomic DNA for unsorted samples, which was extracted with the QIAamp DNA Blood Mini kit, came from about 83 million PBMCs.

The rearrangement joins TRBV5-5 to TRBJ1-5; 7 bases are shared with TRBD1. The clonotype originates from a woman in her thirties or forties in good health. Some clones in this sample may be carry-over from other donors' samples. The sample was PBMCs. The CDR3 coding sequence is TGTGCCAGCAGCTCACAACAGGGGTTCGGCAATCAGCCCCAGCATTTT. It specifies CASSSQQGFGNQPQHF.